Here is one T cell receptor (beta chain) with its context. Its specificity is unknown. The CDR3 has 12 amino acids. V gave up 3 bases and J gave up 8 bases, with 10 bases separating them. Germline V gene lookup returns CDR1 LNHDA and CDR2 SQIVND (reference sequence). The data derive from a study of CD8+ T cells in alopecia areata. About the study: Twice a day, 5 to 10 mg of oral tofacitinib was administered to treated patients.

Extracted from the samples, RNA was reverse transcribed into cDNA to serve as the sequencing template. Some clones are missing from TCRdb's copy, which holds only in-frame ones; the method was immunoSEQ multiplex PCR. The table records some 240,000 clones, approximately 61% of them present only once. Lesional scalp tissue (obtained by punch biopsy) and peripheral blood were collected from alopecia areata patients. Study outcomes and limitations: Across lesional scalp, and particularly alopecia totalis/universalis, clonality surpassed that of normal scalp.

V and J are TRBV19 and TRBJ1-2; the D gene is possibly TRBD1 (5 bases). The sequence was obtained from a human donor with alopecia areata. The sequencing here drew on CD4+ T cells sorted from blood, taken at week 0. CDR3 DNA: TGTGCCAGTAGTATTGAGGGGAGAGGCTACACCTTC. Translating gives CASSIEGRGYTF.